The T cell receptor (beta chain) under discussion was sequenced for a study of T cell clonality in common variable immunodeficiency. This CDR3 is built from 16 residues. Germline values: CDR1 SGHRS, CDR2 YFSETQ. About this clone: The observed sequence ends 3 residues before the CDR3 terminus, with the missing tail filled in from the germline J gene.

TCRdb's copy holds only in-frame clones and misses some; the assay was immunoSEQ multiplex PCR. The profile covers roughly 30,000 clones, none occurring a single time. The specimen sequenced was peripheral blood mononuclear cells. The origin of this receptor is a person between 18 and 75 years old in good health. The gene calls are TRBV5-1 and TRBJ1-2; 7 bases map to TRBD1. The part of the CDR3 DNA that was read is TGCGCCAGCAGCTTAGGAAGGGGACAGAACTTGGGGGGC. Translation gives CASSLGRGQNLGG. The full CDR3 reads CASSLGRGQNLGGYTF.